The 5 T cell receptor beta chains given below trace back to one sample, sequenced in a study of blood T cell repertoires in COVID-19 (dated by TCRdb to 2018 to 2020). Receptor libraries were prepared by the immunoSEQ multiplex PCR assay. The clones in this table, taken by TCRdb from immuneACCESS, are in-frame only. Not every clone is retained; where verified, under half of the shortfall comes from an unresolved V gene, and the cause of the rest is unknown. For this sample the table gives roughly 300,000 clones, of which roughly 90% were detected only once. 9% to 9.5% of the sample lies in the top ten. Sequencing was carried out using peripheral blood. The source is a young man with active or convalescent COVID-19.

The CDR3 protein is CASSRESGGRHNEQFF. DNA for the CDR3: TGCGCCAGCAGCCGGGAATCGGGGGGGCGCCACAATGAGCAGTTCTTC. The V and J genes are TRBV4-3 and TRBJ2-1; 8 bases are a match to TRBD2. The V and J ends lost 4 bases and 5 bases, in that order; junction bases with no gene match: 10. The CDR3 contains 16 residues. Germline V lookup: CDR1 LGHNA, CDR2 YSLEER.

V gene TRBV10-3 combines with J gene TRBJ1-5; a weak D match, TRBD1 (6 bases). The CDR3 is made up of 15 amino acids. Germline V gene sequence: CDR1 ENHRY, CDR2 SYGVKD. V lost 4 bases and J lost 6, with 16 bases in between. In nucleotides, the CDR3 is TGTGCCATCAGTGTAACAGGGCTAACAGGTCAGCCCCAGCATTTT. Amino acids: CAISVTGLTGQPQHF.

The chain recombines TRBV19 with TRBJ1-2, with D tentatively TRBD1 (6 bases). The V end lost 5 bases, the J end lost 4 bases, and 11 bases lay between the germline ends. The CDR3 is 13 amino acids. Germline V gene data show CDR1 as LNHDA and CDR2 as SQIVND (reference sequence). CDR3 sequence: CASSHQQGYGYTF. DNA for the CDR3: TGTGCCAGTAGTCACCAACAGGGCTATGGCTACACCTTC.

This chain connects TRBV16 to TRBJ2-1; D is possibly TRBD2 (5 bases). CDR3 size: 15 residues. The germline V gene has CDR1 KGHSY and CDR2 FQNENV. The V gene lost 4 bases and the J gene lost 5 bases, with 15 bases spanning the gap. The CDR3 region is CASSPRGLGHNEQFF. Here the CDR3 DNA reads TGTGCCAGCAGCCCCCGGGGTCTAGGCCACAATGAGCAGTTCTTC.

About this clone: This sample includes further DNA sequences coding for the same CDR3. The V and J genes are TRBV27 and TRBJ1-3; D ambiguous. The V and J ends lost 0 bases and 1 base respectively, with 7 bases between them. Per the germline V gene, CDR1 is MNHEY and CDR2 is SMNVEV (reference sequence). The CDR3 totals 15 residues. CDR3 residues: CASSLSRGSGNTIYF. CDR3 DNA: TGTGCCAGCAGTTTATCGAGAGGGTCTGGAAACACCATATATTTT.